The 8 T cell receptor beta chains below all came from one sample that was sequenced in a study of blood T cell repertoires in COVID-19. Produced via immunoSEQ multiplex PCR; TCRdb's table is partial and in-frame only. The sample has 100,000 to 150,000 clones; less than 90% are singletons. The sample taken for sequencing was peripheral blood. These receptors were taken from a man aged 60 to 69 with acute or convalescent COVID-19.

The CDR3 nucleotides read TGCAGCGTTGAGAGGGGGAGTCTCAATGAGCAGTTCTTC. Translated, it gives CSVERGSLNEQFF. The V and J genes are TRBV29-1 and TRBJ2-1; perhaps TRBD1 as D (6 bases). V lost 3 bases and J lost 6, with 12 bases in between. The CDR3 extends over 13 amino acids. Germline V CDR1 and CDR2: SQVTM, ANQGSEA.

The chain is built from TRBV14 and TRBJ1-6; the D is unclear. This CDR3 comprises 15 residues. Looked up from germline, CDR1 is SGHDN and CDR2 is FVKESK. V was shortened by 2 bases and J by 4 bases, with 9 bases between the two germline ends. CDR3 nucleotides: TGTGCCAGCAGCCAACGTGGGAGTTATAATTCACCCCTCCACTTT. It specifies CASSQRGSYNSPLHF. The full variable domain, with the rest looked up from reference TRBV14 and TRBJ1-6, is EAGVTQFPSHSVIEKGQTVTLRCDPISGHDNLYWYRRVMGKEIKFLLHFVKESKQDESGMPNNRFLAERTGGTYSTLKVQPAELEDSGVYFCASSQRGSYNSPLHFGNGTRLTVT.

This chain joins TRBV9 and TRBJ1-1; D gene unclear. Germline V gene data show CDR1 as SGDLS and CDR2 as YYNGEE. The germline V and J ends were trimmed by 0 bases and 0 bases, with 9 bases remaining between them. This CDR3 comprises 15 residues. The CDR3 coding sequence is TGTGCCAGCAGCGTAGGAGTCACTATGAACACTGAAGCTTTCTTT. It translates to CASSVGVTMNTEAFF. Based on the CDR3 plus reference TRBV9 and TRBJ1-1, the full variable domain is DSGVTQTPKHLITATGQRVTLRCSPRSGDLSVYWYQQSLDQGLQFLIQYYNGEERAKGNILERFSAQQFPDLHSELNLSSLELGDSALYFCASSVGVTMNTEAFFGQGTRLTVV.

The rearrangement joins TRBV6-5 to TRBJ1-6, with TRBD1 as a possible D gene (5 bases). The ends were cut back, 5 bases at V and 9 bases at J, with 14 bases in the middle. CDR1 is MNHEY and CDR2 is SVGAGI in the germline V gene. This CDR3 spans 14 amino acids. CDR3 in DNA: TGTGCCAGCAGTCCGCTAGGGGCTGGTTCACCCCTCCACTTT. It encodes CASSPLGAGSPLHF.

The V gene is TRBV11-1, the J gene TRBJ1-6, with D perhaps matching TRBD1 (6 bases). Trimming pared 8 bases from V and 0 bases from J, leaving 14 bases between. The germline gives CDR1 SGHAT, CDR2 FQDESV (reference sequence). The CDR3 runs 16 residues. In DNA, the CDR3 is TGTGCCAGCCATCATAGGACAGTCTCCTATAATTCACCCCTCCACTTT. Its translation is CASHHRTVSYNSPLHF.

The chain has TRBV19 and TRBJ1-5; D remains ambiguous. The CDR3 consists of 15 residues. In germline, CDR1 is LNHDA, CDR2 SQIVND (reference sequence). V lost 5 bases and J 4 bases, leaving 15 bases between the germline ends. The CDR3 loop reads CASSPPRGRNQPQHF. The CDR3 nucleotides read TGTGCCAGTAGTCCGCCCCGCGGGAGGAATCAGCCCCAGCATTTT.

The chain combines TRBV24-1 with TRBJ1-5; tentative D call: TRBD1 (6 bases). The V end was cut by 4 bases, the J end by 6 bases, with 12 bases between. Germline V CDR1 and CDR2: KGHDR, SFDVKD. The CDR3 runs 14 residues. The DNA for the CDR3 is TGTGCCACCAGTGAAACAGGGACGGGTCAGCCCCAGCATTTT. It is translated as CATSETGTGQPQHF.

The chain links TRBV10-1 to TRBJ2-3, with D unresolved. Between the trimmed V and J ends, which lost 10 bases and 0 bases, there was a span of 20 bases. CDR1 is WNHNN, CDR2 SYGVQD, per germline (reference sequence). This CDR3 is 16 amino acids long. The CDR3 DNA follows: TGCGCCACTTCGAGGCAACCACTATCTAGCACAGATACGCAGTATTTT. Residues: CATSRQPLSSTDTQYF.